Listed below are T cell receptor beta chains from one sample, sequenced in a study of shared clonotypes between healthy human individuals. Method: immunoSEQ multiplex PCR; TCRdb's copy keeps in-frame clones and lacks some. The top ten hold nearly 1.5% of the sample, which has 950,000 to 1,300,000 clones, about 75% seen once. Input material: memory CD4+ T cells sorted from blood. These receptors all come from a young man in good health. Each CDR3 is given with its conserved first and last residue. The order of the fields is CDR3 DNA, CDR3 protein, V gene, D gene, J gene, CDR3 length, clone size. A D gene is named only where the DNA matches it firmly. Clone size is given for some rows only: seen once, a few or many times, or a class if the clone is expanded.

DNA: TGCGCCAGCAGTGATCGAGCGGGGGGCATGGAGACCCAGTACTTC
CDR3: CASSDRAGGMETQYF
V: TRBV10-1
D: TRBD2
J: TRBJ2-5
length: 15
size: .

DNA: TGTGCCAGCAGTTACTCAGGGGAACATCAGCCCCAGCATTTT
CDR3: CASSYSGEHQPQHF
V: TRBV6-6
D: .
J: TRBJ1-5
length: 14
size: .

DNA: TGTGCCATCAGTGGGCGCTTTGATGGGGTATCACCCCTCCACTTT
CDR3: CAISGRFDGVSPLHF
V: TRBV10-3
D: .
J: TRBJ1-6
length: 15
size: .

DNA: TGCGCCAGCAGTCAAACGGGACAATCCTACGAGCAGTACTTC
CDR3: CASSQTGQSYEQYF
V: TRBV4-1
D: .
J: TRBJ2-7
length: 14
size: .

DNA: TGTGCCAGCAGCTTAAGAGGACAGGTGAACACTGAAGCTTTCTTT
CDR3: CASSLRGQVNTEAFF
V: TRBV7-2
D: TRBD1
J: TRBJ1-1
length: 15
size: few

DNA: TGTGCCAGCAGCCCCCGGACAGGGGTCGTGGAGCAGTACTTC
CDR3: CASSPRTGVVEQYF
V: TRBV9
D: TRBD1
J: TRBJ2-7
length: 14
size: .

DNA: TGTGCCAGCAGTGAGAACTCCTACGAGCAGTACTTC
CDR3: CASSENSYEQYF
V: TRBV6-1
D: .
J: TRBJ2-7
length: 12
size: .

DNA: TGTGCCAGCAGCGTAGTTGCGCGGGGGGGCCCCGGGGATACGCAGTATTTT
CDR3: CASSVVARGGPGDTQYF
V: TRBV9
D: TRBD2
J: TRBJ2-3
length: 17
size: .

DNA: TGTGCCAGCAGTTATGGGCCACAGAACACTGAAGCTTTCTTT
CDR3: CASSYGPQNTEAFF
V: TRBV6-6
D: .
J: TRBJ1-1
length: 14
size: .

DNA: TGTGCCAGCAGCCTCCGAATGGGTAGCGGGAGTCGGGAGACCCAGTACTTC
CDR3: CASSLRMGSGSRETQYF
V: TRBV14
D: TRBD2
J: TRBJ2-5
length: 17
size: few

DNA: TGTGCCAGCAGTTACTCTGAACAGTCCTACGAGCAGTACTTC
CDR3: CASSYSEQSYEQYF
V: TRBV6-5
D: .
J: TRBJ2-7
length: 14
size: .

DNA: TGTGCCAGCAGCCCCACCCTAGCGGGGGGGCCAGAGTTCTTC
CDR3: CASSPTLAGGPEFF
V: TRBV9
D: TRBD2
J: TRBJ2-1
length: 14
size: .

DNA: TGTGCCAGCAGCTTAGCCCCCCGGTCTAGCGGATACAACAATGAGCAGTTCTTC
CDR3: CASSLAPRSSGYNNEQFF
V: TRBV7-9
D: TRBD2
J: TRBJ2-1
length: 18
size: .

DNA: TGTGCCAGTAGTATAAAGGTGGCTAGCAATTCGCGGGAGCAGTACTTC
CDR3: CASSIKVASNSREQYF
V: TRBV19
D: .
J: TRBJ2-7
length: 16
size: .

DNA: TGTGCCAGCAGTGGGGACAGGGCCGTTGATGAAGCTTTCTTT
CDR3: CASSGDRAVDEAFF
V: TRBV2
D: TRBD1
J: TRBJ1-1
length: 14
size: .

DNA: TGTGCCTGGAGTGTTCTCACAGATACGCAGTATTTT
CDR3: CAWSVLTDTQYF
V: TRBV30
D: .
J: TRBJ2-3
length: 12
size: .

DNA: TGTGCCAGCAGCAGCCGCCTAACAGGACAGGGCTATGGCTACACCTTC
CDR3: CASSSRLTGQGYGYTF
V: TRBV7-2
D: TRBD1
J: TRBJ1-2
length: 16
size: .

DNA: TGTGCCAGCAGCTGGACCGGGACAGGGAGCACAGATACGCAGTATTTT
CDR3: CASSWTGTGSTDTQYF
V: TRBV7-2
D: TRBD1
J: TRBJ2-3
length: 16
size: .

DNA: TGTGCCAGCAGACCTGGTCCCAATGAAAAACTGTTTTTT
CDR3: CASRPGPNEKLFF
V: TRBV6-1
D: .
J: TRBJ1-4
length: 13
size: .

DNA: TGTGCCAGCAGCGTAGCACAGGGGGGGAGTCTTGAGCAGTTCTTC
CDR3: CASSVAQGGSLEQFF
V: TRBV9
D: .
J: TRBJ2-1
length: 15
size: .

DNA: TGTGCCAGCAGGACCCACCGCACTACTGGGGAGCTGTTTTTT
CDR3: CASRTHRTTGELFF
V: TRBV27
D: .
J: TRBJ2-2
length: 14
size: .

DNA: TGTGCTAGTGGAGGTTCAGGACTAGCCGACAATGAGCAGTTCTTC
CDR3: CASGGSGLADNEQFF
V: TRBV12-5
D: TRBD2
J: TRBJ2-1
length: 15
size: .

DNA: TGTGCCAGCAGTTACTCGAAACGCAGCCTCACGCGGTACTTC
CDR3: CASSYSKRSLTRYF
V: TRBV6-5
D: .
J: TRBJ2-4
length: 14
size: .

DNA: TGTGCCAGCAGCCTATCCTACGAGCAGTACTTC
CDR3: CASSLSYEQYF
V: TRBV7-2
D: .
J: TRBJ2-7
length: 11
size: .

DNA: TGTGCCATCAGTGAAGGGGCCGCGAACACCGGGGAGCTGTTTTTT
CDR3: CAISEGAANTGELFF
V: TRBV10-3
D: .
J: TRBJ2-2
length: 15
size: .

DNA: TGTGCCAGCAGTATACTCCAGGGCACCCTAGCCAAAAACATTCAGTACTTC
CDR3: CASSILQGTLAKNIQYF
V: TRBV2
D: .
J: TRBJ2-4
length: 17
size: once

DNA: TGTGCCATCAGTGACCTCGGGGGACAGTCTAATCTAGATGGAAACACCATATATTTT
CDR3: CAISDLGGQSNLDGNTIYF
V: TRBV10-3
D: TRBD1
J: TRBJ1-3
length: 19
size: .

DNA: TGTGCCAGCAGTGATTTGGGAAAAGCTTTCTTT
CDR3: CASSDLGKAFF
V: TRBV2
D: .
J: TRBJ1-1
length: 11
size: .

DNA: TGTGCCAGCAGCTATTCCGGGACAGGGAGTGAAAAACTGTTTTTT
CDR3: CASSYSGTGSEKLFF
V: TRBV7-9
D: TRBD1
J: TRBJ1-4
length: 15
size: .

DNA: TGTGCCAGCACTACTCCGGACAGGGATACCAGGTACACCTTC
CDR3: CASTTPDRDTRYTF
V: TRBV6-1
D: TRBD1
J: TRBJ1-2
length: 14
size: .

DNA: TGCGCCAGCAGCTTAGCACAGGGGCAGACCTACGAGCAGTACTTC
CDR3: CASSLAQGQTYEQYF
V: TRBV5-1
D: TRBD1
J: TRBJ2-7
length: 15
size: .

DNA: TGTGCCAGCAGTCCCGGGGACAGCTCGAACACTGAAGCTTTCTTT
CDR3: CASSPGDSSNTEAFF
V: TRBV11-1
D: TRBD1
J: TRBJ1-1
length: 15
size: .

DNA: TGTGCCAGCACGCCAAAACAGGGAATCTATGGCTACACCTTC
CDR3: CASTPKQGIYGYTF
V: TRBV7-2
D: .
J: TRBJ1-2
length: 14
size: .

DNA: TGCGCCAGCAGCCCGGACAGGGCCAATGAGCAGTTCTTC
CDR3: CASSPDRANEQFF
V: TRBV5-1
D: TRBD1
J: TRBJ2-1
length: 13
size: .

DNA: TGTGCCAGCAGAAGTACCGGGACTGCCTACGAGCAGTACTTC
CDR3: CASRSTGTAYEQYF
V: TRBV6-5
D: .
J: TRBJ2-7
length: 14
size: .

DNA: TGTGCCAGCAGCCCGGGGACAGGAGATCGGTATGGCTACACCTTC
CDR3: CASSPGTGDRYGYTF
V: TRBV6-6
D: TRBD1
J: TRBJ1-2
length: 15
size: .

DNA: TGTGCCAGCGCCCTGGGAGGGGTAAGGGAGCAGTACTTC
CDR3: CASALGGVREQYF
V: TRBV7-8
D: TRBD2
J: TRBJ2-7
length: 13
size: .

DNA: TGTGCCAGCAGTACCGGGACCGCTACCTATGGCTACACCTTC
CDR3: CASSTGTATYGYTF
V: TRBV2
D: .
J: TRBJ1-2
length: 14
size: .

DNA: TGTGCCAGCTCACCAAAGGTTAAGGGGGCCGGATCCATCACAGATACGCAGTATTTT
CDR3: CASSPKVKGAGSITDTQYF
V: TRBV18
D: TRBD1
J: TRBJ2-3
length: 19
size: .

DNA: TGTGCCAGCAGCCCTACCCGGACCGAGCAGTACTTC
CDR3: CASSPTRTEQYF
V: TRBV7-2
D: .
J: TRBJ2-7
length: 12
size: .

DNA: TGTGCCAGCTCACCACCGAAGGCTAGCGGCCCGGTGGATGAGCAGTTCTTC
CDR3: CASSPPKASGPVDEQFF
V: TRBV18
D: TRBD2
J: TRBJ2-1
length: 17
size: .

DNA: TGTGCCAGCAGCCTGGACAGGGCAACAGATACGCAGTATTTT
CDR3: CASSLDRATDTQYF
V: TRBV7-9
D: TRBD1
J: TRBJ2-3
length: 14
size: .